Below, one TCR beta chain is given with its context. Its cognate antigen is unknown. This entry belongs to a study of cytomegalovirus exposure and HLA in healthy donors. On the study more broadly: Most donors, roughly 82% of 398 genotyped, fell in the Caucasian-associated ancestry cluster.

The PCR contained 60 Vbeta and 13 Jbeta primers. Libraries were prepared by immunoSEQ multiplex PCR; TCRdb keeps only in-frame clonotypes and omits some of them. The top ten hold around 2.9% of the sample, which has around 200,000 clones, about 59% seen once. CDR3 size: 14 residues. The V and J ends lost 9 bases and 5 bases, in that order; junction bases with no gene match: 5. Germline CDR1 is MNHEY and CDR2 is SVGAGI. Study-wide findings and caveats: CMV serostatus was the only immune exposure information that was available. Some TCR beta chains (around 180 of them) were listed as cytomegalovirus-associated.

This chain connects TRBV6-5 to TRBJ2-5; TRBD2 aligns across 14 bases. This receptor was identified in a man aged 40-55 years in good health and CMV-seronegative. Material: PBMCs. The CDR3 spells CASRLAGGHETQYF. DNA of the CDR3: TGTGCCAGTCGACTAGCGGGGGGGCATGAGACCCAGTACTTC.